This record looks at one T cell receptor beta chain sequence and its context. This sample is part of a study of blood T cell repertoires in COVID-19. The overall study: From the United States, Italy and Spain came samples of acute and convalescent COVID-19.

The assay was immunoSEQ multiplex PCR, and TCRdb's table has in-frame clones only and misses some. The profile shows more than 200,000 clones, about four fifths of them singletons. Sequences were obtained from peripheral blood. The source of this sequence is a man older than 75 with acute or convalescent COVID-19.

Here the CDR3 DNA reads TGCGCCAGCAGCTACGCTAGCGGGGGGGCCTTACGTACCGGGGAGCTGTTTTTT. This codes for CASSYASGGALRTGELFF. V and J are TRBV5-1 and TRBJ2-2, with TRBD2 matching over 12 bases. V lost 3 bases and J lost 5; bases outside the gene matches: 11. There are 18 residues in the CDR3. Germline assignment: CDR1 SGHRS and CDR2 YFSETQ.